Included here is one T cell receptor beta chain sequence, with context. This entry belongs to a study of blood T cell repertoires in COVID-19. With 2 bases clipped from V and 2 bases from J, the junction kept 5 bases outside the gene matches. Germline loops: CDR1 SGHAT, CDR2 FQNNGV. CDR3 length: 15 amino acids. Produced via immunoSEQ multiplex PCR; TCRdb's table is partial and in-frame only. This sample has about 190,000 clones; less than 85% occur once, and the top ten carry 3.2%. The sequencing input was PBMCs or T cells enriched from blood (not recorded which). The sequence was collected from a woman aged 25 to 39 who had recovered from COVID-19. V usage is TRBV11-2 and J usage is TRBJ1-1; 7 nucleotides agree with TRBD1. CDR3 DNA sequence: TGTGCCAGCAGCTTACTGCGGACAGGCAACACTGAAGCTTTCTTT. It is translated as CASSLLRTGNTEAFF.